This TCR beta chain was profiled in a study of blood T cell repertoires in COVID-19. Background on the study: The United States, Italy and Spain were the sources of the acute and convalescent COVID-19 samples. PBMCs, B-cell-depleted T cells, or T cells were the source of the cDNA or gDNA that made up the material.

Trimming removed 5 bases from V and 0 bases from J, with 5 bases in between. Germline V gene data show CDR1 as LNHDA and CDR2 as SQIVND (reference sequence). This CDR3 is built from 13 residues. Original processing notes: Counts of nucleated cells, estimated from reference gene primer amplification, were obtained. Libraries were prepared by immunoSEQ multiplex PCR; TCRdb keeps only in-frame clonotypes and omits some of them. That table gives V, J and clone size, and the DNA gave D and trimming. The profile shows about 65,000 clones, about 77% of them singletons. Source material: peripheral blood. This TCR was sampled from a human donor in a cohort sampled during active COVID-19. The chain is built from TRBV19 and TRBJ1-3; D gene ambiguous. This chain's CDR3 is CASSGSSGNTIYF. The CDR3 DNA sequence: TGTGCCAGTAGTGGGAGCTCTGGAAACACCATATATTTT.